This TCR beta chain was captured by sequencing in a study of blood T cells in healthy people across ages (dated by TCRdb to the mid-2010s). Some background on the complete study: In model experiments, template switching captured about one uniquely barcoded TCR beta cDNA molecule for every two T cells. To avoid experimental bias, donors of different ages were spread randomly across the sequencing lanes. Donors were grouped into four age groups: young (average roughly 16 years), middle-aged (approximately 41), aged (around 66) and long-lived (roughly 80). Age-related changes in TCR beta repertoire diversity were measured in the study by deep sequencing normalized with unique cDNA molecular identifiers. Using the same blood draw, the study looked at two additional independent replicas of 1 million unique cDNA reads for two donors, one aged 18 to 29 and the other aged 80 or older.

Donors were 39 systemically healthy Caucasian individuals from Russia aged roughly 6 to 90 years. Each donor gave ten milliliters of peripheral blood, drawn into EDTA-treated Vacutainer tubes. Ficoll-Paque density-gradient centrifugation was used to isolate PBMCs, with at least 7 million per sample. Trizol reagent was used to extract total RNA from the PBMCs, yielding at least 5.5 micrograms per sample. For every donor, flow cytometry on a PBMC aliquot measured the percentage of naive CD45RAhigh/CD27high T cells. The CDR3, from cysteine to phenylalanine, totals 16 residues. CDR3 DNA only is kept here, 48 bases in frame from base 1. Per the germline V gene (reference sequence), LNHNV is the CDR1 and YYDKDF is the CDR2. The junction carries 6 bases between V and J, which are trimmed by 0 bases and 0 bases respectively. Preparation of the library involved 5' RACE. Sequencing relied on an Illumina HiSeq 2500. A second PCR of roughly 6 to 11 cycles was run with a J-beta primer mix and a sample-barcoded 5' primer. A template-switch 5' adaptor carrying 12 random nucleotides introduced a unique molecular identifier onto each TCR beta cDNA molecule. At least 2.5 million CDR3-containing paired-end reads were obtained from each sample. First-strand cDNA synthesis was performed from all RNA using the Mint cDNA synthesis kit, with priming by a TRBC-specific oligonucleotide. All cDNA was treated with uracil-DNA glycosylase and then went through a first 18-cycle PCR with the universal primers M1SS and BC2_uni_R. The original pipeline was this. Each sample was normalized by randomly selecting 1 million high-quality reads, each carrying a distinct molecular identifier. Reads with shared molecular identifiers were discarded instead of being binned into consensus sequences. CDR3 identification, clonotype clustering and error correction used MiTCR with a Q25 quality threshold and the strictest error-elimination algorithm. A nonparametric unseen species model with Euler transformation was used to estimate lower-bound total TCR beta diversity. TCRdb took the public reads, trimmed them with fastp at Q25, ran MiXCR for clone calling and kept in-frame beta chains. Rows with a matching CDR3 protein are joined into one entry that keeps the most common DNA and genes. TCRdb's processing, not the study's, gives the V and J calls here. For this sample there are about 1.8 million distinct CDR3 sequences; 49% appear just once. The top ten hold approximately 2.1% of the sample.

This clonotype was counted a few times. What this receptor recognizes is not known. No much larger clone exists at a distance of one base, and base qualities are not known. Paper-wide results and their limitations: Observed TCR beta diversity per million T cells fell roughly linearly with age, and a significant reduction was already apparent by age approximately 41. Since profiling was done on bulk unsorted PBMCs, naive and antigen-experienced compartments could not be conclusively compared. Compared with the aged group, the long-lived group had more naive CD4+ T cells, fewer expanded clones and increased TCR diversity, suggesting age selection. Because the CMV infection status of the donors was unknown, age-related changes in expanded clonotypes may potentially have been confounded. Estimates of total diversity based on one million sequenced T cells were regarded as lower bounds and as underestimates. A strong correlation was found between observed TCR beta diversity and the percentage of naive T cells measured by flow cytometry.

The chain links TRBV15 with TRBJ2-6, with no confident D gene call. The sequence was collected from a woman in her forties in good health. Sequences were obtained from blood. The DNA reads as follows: TGTGCCACCAGCAGAGATTTGAGCTCTGGGGCCAACGTCCTGACTTTC. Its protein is CATSRDLSSGANVLTF.